The 28 T cell receptor beta chains presented below share a single source sample, sequenced in a study of cytomegalovirus exposure and HLA in healthy donors. With 60 Vbeta and 13 Jbeta primers, the PCR was carried out. The data were produced by immunoSEQ multiplex PCR, yet TCRdb's version contains in-frame clones alone and is incomplete. This sample has about 64,000 clones; under 80% occur once, and the top ten carry more than 4.5%. Sequences were obtained from PBMCs. The receptors derive from a male donor in good health and CMV-seropositive.

This clone showed up just once. J is TRBJ1-4 and V is TRBV12-2; the table assigns TRBD1, which was not confirmed against the DNA. TRBV12-2 is a known pseudogene. This CDR3 has 17 residues. In nucleotides, the CDR3 is TGTGCAAGTCGCTTAGTTGGAGACAGGGGTTCTAATGAAAAACTGTTTTTT. It translates to CASRLVGDRGSNEKLFF.

This sequence joins TRBV9 and TRBJ2-1, with D perhaps matching TRBD2 (5 bases). In germline, CDR1 is SGDLS, CDR2 YYNGEE. The V and J ends lost 3 bases and 0 bases respectively, with 7 bases between them. The CDR3 extends over 14 amino acids. The CDR3 loop is CASSAAGSYNEQFF. The DNA for the CDR3 is TGTGCCAGCAGCGCCGCGGGCTCCTACAATGAGCAGTTCTTC. Variable domain in full (rest from reference TRBV9 and TRBJ2-1): DSGVTQTPKHLITATGQRVTLRCSPRSGDLSVYWYQQSLDQGLQFLIQYYNGEERAKGNILERFSAQQFPDLHSELNLSSLELGDSALYFCASSAAGSYNEQFFGPGTRLTVL.

The genes are TRBV9 and TRBJ2-7, with 8 bases fitting TRBD2. The germline gives CDR1 SGDLS, CDR2 YYNGEE. The V and J ends lost 7 bases and 3 bases, in that order; junction bases with no gene match: 12. The CDR3 runs to 15 residues. The CDR3 sequence is CASGGGGGGLYEQYF. The CDR3 DNA follows: TGTGCCAGCGGGGGCGGGGGCGGGGGGCTCTACGAGCAGTACTTC.

The chain carries TRBV28 and TRBJ2-7; the D gene is possibly TRBD1 (6 bases). The germline gives CDR1 MDHEN, CDR2 SYDVKM. The CDR3 spans 15 residues. The V end lost 6 bases, the J end lost 1 base, and 16 bases lay between the germline ends. The CDR3 coding sequence is TGTGCCAGCAGCCCCCCAGGGGCCGATTCCTACGAGCAGTACTTC. Translating it yields CASSPPGADSYEQYF.

This rearrangement joins TRBV9 to TRBJ2-1; 9 nucleotides align to TRBD1. V lost 5 bases and J lost 6; bases outside the gene matches: 9. The CDR3 contains 15 residues. Per germline, CDR1 SGDLS and CDR2 YYNGEE. The CDR3 sequence is CASRPSGTGSNEQFF. CDR3 coding DNA: TGTGCCAGCAGACCCTCCGGGACAGGGAGCAATGAGCAGTTCTTC.

The gene calls are TRBV7-3 and TRBJ2-3, with D maybe TRBD2 (5 bases). Germline CDR1 is SGHTA and CDR2 is FQGTGA. The CDR3 is 18 amino acids. V shed 5 bases and J shed 0 bases, with 21 bases lying between them. This CDR3 reads CASSPKRVAFSSTDTQYF. The CDR3 nucleotides read TGTGCCAGCAGCCCGAAGAGGGTGGCGTTTTCTAGCACAGATACGCAGTATTTT. Filled out from reference TRBV7-3 and TRBJ2-3, the complete variable domain reads GAGVSQTPSNKVTEKGKYVELRCDPISGHTALYWYRQSLGQGPEFLIYFQGTGAADDSGLPNDRFFAVRPEGSVSTLKIQRTERGDSAVYLCASSPKRVAFSSTDTQYFGPGTRLTVL.

J is TRBJ1-2 and V is TRBV27; 10 bases align to TRBD1. With 4 bases clipped from V and 7 bases from J, the junction kept 3 bases outside the gene matches. The CDR3 spans 13 residues. Germline CDR1 and CDR2: MNHEY and SMNVEV (reference sequence). The chain's CDR3 is CASSSGTGAGYTF. DNA of the CDR3: TGTGCCAGCAGTTCCGGGACAGGGGCTGGCTACACCTTC.

This clone was recorded a few times. The CDR3 DNA is TGTGCCAGCAGTTCCGCAGACAGGAGGACTGAAGCTTTCTTT. This codes for CASSSADRRTEAFF. The V call is TRBV6-5, the J call TRBJ1-1; perhaps TRBD1 as D (6 bases). V dropped 4 bases and J dropped 5 bases, with 14 bases sitting between them. Germline CDR1 reads MNHEY; CDR2 reads SVGAGI. The CDR3 loop spans 14 amino acids.

The chain employs TRBV9 and TRBJ2-1, with 7 bases aligning to TRBD2. Germline values: CDR1 SGDLS, CDR2 YYNGEE. There are 16 residues in the CDR3. V lost 4 bases and J lost 3; bases outside the gene matches: 10. CDR3 in amino acids: CASSPVIAGVYNEQFF. In DNA, the CDR3 is TGTGCCAGCAGCCCCGTAATCGCGGGGGTCTACAATGAGCAGTTCTTC. The full variable domain, with the rest looked up from reference TRBV9 and TRBJ2-1, is DSGVTQTPKHLITATGQRVTLRCSPRSGDLSVYWYQQSLDQGLQFLIQYYNGEERAKGNILERFSAQQFPDLHSELNLSSLELGDSALYFCASSPVIAGVYNEQFFGPGTRLTVL.

The chain is built from TRBV6-5 and TRBJ1-2; 7 bases map to TRBD1. The germline V gene encodes CDR1 MNHEY and CDR2 SVGAGI. The CDR3 runs 15 residues. V was clipped by 0 bases and J by 6 bases; unmatched bases: 7. The CDR3 protein is CASSYSTGSKNGYTF. For the CDR3, the DNA is TGTGCCAGCAGTTACTCGACAGGGTCTAAGAATGGCTACACCTTC.

The chain links TRBV9 to TRBJ1-5, with 7 bases that match TRBD1. The length of the CDR3 is 15 residues. The V gene's germline CDR1 is SGDLS and CDR2 YYNGEE. V was pared by 0 bases and J by 4 bases, with 4 bases of the junction left unmatched. Here the CDR3 DNA reads TGTGCCAGCAGCGTAGAGGGACAGTATAATCAGCCCCAGCATTTT. Protein: CASSVEGQYNQPQHF.

The J gene is TRBJ1-6, the V gene TRBV4-3; D not certain. Looked up from germline, CDR1 is LGHNA and CDR2 is YSLEER. The CDR3 length is 14 residues. Trimming took 0 bases from V and 8 from J, leaving 8 bases between them. CDR3 sequence reads: CASSQDGRDSPLHF. The CDR3 DNA is TGCGCCAGCAGCCAAGATGGGCGGGATTCACCCCTCCACTTT.

The genes are TRBV12-5 and TRBJ1-2, with 9 bases lining up with TRBD1. V dropped 6 bases and J dropped 10; count of bases not matched to a gene: 9. There are 13 residues in the CDR3. CDR1 LGHNT and CDR2 FRNRAP come from the germline V gene. CDR3 amino acids: CASGPGTGPYYTF. The CDR3 DNA sequence: TGTGCTAGTGGGCCTGGGACAGGGCCATACTACACCTTC.

The table lists this clone with a few counts. The chain uses TRBV10-3 and TRBJ1-1; 7 nucleotides align to TRBD1. Germline V CDR1 and CDR2: ENHRY, SYGVKD. The junction had 13 bases not matched to a gene; V was cut back by 7 bases and J by 2 bases. The CDR3 extends over 16 amino acids. CDR3 region: CAINAQKGAINTEAFF. The CDR3 DNA reads as TGTGCCATCAACGCCCAGAAGGGGGCAATCAACACTGAAGCTTTCTTT.

This chain uses TRBV5-1 with TRBJ2-3; 12 nucleotides agree with TRBD2. Trimming removed 0 bases from V and 0 bases from J; junction bases left unmatched: 11. CDR1 is SGHRS, CDR2 YFSETQ, per germline. This CDR3 comprises 20 residues. CDR3 nucleotides: TGCGCCAGCAGCTTGGAACCGCTAGCGGGGGGGCTGTCTAGCACAGATACGCAGTATTTT. This encodes CASSLEPLAGGLSSTDTQYF.

The chain couples TRBV5-1 to TRBJ2-7; TRBD1 agrees at 10 bases. CDR1 and CDR2 (germline): SGHRS, YFSETQ. The CDR3 has 15 residues. Trimming at V came to 0 bases and at J to 7 bases, leaving 7 bases not matched to a gene. The CDR3 coding sequence is TGCGCCAGCAGCTTGGCCGGGGACAGGGGAAGTGAGCAGTACTTC. It codes for CASSLAGDRGSEQYF.

The chain employs TRBV7-2 and TRBJ1-2; possible D gene TRBD1, 5 bases. V was trimmed by 1 base and J by 4 bases, leaving 13 bases between them. The CDR3 runs 15 residues. Germline assignment: CDR1 SGHTA and CDR2 FQGNSA. As DNA, the CDR3 is TGTGCCAGCAGCTTAGAGGGAGCGGGGGTCTATGGCTACACCTTC. Amino acid sequence: CASSLEGAGVYGYTF. Full variable domain (remainder filled in from reference TRBV7-2 and TRBJ1-2): GAGVSQSPSNKVTEKGKDVELRCDPISGHTALYWYRQSLGQGLEFLIYFQGNSAPDKSGLPSDRFSAERTGGSVSTLTIQRTQQEDSAVYLCASSLEGAGVYGYTFGSGTRLTVV.

The chain joins TRBV28 to TRBJ2-7; perhaps TRBD1 as D (5 bases). The J call may be in error: the DNA end matches TRBJ2-4 better. This CDR3 is 12 amino acids long. Germline V lookup: CDR1 MDHEN, CDR2 SYDVKM. CDR3 protein: CASSLQGPIQYF. DNA of the CDR3: TGTGCCAGCAGTCTCCAGGGTCCCATTCAGTACTTC.

The rearrangement joins TRBV5-4 to TRBJ2-1; D is uncertain. CDR1 and CDR2 (germline): SGHNT, YYREEE (reference sequence). The germline V and J ends were trimmed by 1 base and 1 base, with 12 bases remaining between them. The CDR3 is made up of 16 amino acids. The CDR3 nucleotides are TGTGCCAGCAGCTTGCCCGGTTTTGAGTCCTACAATGAGCAGTTCTTC. It translates to CASSLPGFESYNEQFF. The variable domain in full, completed from reference TRBV5-4 and TRBJ2-1, reads ETGVTQSPTHLIKTRGQQVTLRCSSQSGHNTVSWYQQALGQGPQFIFQYYREEENGRGNFPPRFSGLQFPNYSSELNVNALELDDSALYLCASSLPGFESYNEQFFGPGTRLTVL.

The V gene is TRBV11-2, the J gene TRBJ2-3, with D unresolved. Germline-derived CDR1 and CDR2 are SGHAT and FQNNGV. The V end lost 4 bases, the J end lost 0 bases, and 11 bases lay between the germline ends. There are 15 residues in the CDR3. In DNA form, the CDR3 reads TGTGCCAGCAGCTCCCTCGTAGCTAGCACAGATACGCAGTATTTT. As protein: CASSSLVASTDTQYF.

J is TRBJ1-6 and V is TRBV27; D may be TRBD1 (6 bases). The germline gives CDR1 MNHEY, CDR2 SMNVEV (reference sequence). The CDR3 is made up of 17 amino acids. V was cut by 6 bases and J by 0 bases, with 15 bases left in between. CDR3 protein: CASSPAFRGSYNSPLHF. CDR3 in DNA: TGTGCCAGCAGCCCGGCCTTCAGGGGCTCCTATAATTCACCCCTCCACTTT.

Details on this clone: This may be a read error: a much more frequent sequence differs by one nucleotide. Other DNA sequences in this specimen translate into the identical CDR3. The gene calls are TRBV6-5 and TRBJ1-4; D uncertain. The germline CDR1 and CDR2 sequences are MNHEY and SVGAGI. This CDR3 has 15 amino acids. V was cut by 2 bases and J by 8 bases, with 15 bases left in between. CDR3 region: CASSYGRGDKEKLFF. For the CDR3, the DNA is TGTGCCAGCAGTTACGGCCGGGGAGACAAGGAAAAACTGTTTTTT.

The rearrangement links TRBV28 to TRBJ2-5, with 9 bases identical to TRBD1. V trimming: 5 bases; J trimming: 4 bases; junction bases outside the gene matches: 14. CDR1 and CDR2 from the germline V gene are MDHEN and SYDVKM. The CDR3 is made up of 17 amino acids. CDR3 amino acids: CASSGKRHRGRRETQYF. The CDR3 DNA reads as TGTGCCAGCAGTGGCAAACGACACAGGGGGCGAAGAGAGACCCAGTACTTC.

This clone was counted a few times. The V and J genes are TRBV6-5 and TRBJ1-4, with 8 nucleotides matching TRBD1. The CDR3 runs to 15 residues. With V trimmed by 6 bases and J by 8 bases, 11 bases remained unmatched. The germline V gene has CDR1 MNHEY and CDR2 SVGAGI. The CDR3 reads CASSGDRGRGEKLFF. The CDR3, as DNA: TGTGCCAGCAGCGGCGACAGGGGAAGAGGGGAAAAACTGTTTTTT.

The genes are TRBV18 and TRBJ1-1; D might be TRBD1 (5 bases). CDR1 and CDR2 (germline): KGHSH, LQKENI. Trimming removed 1 base from V and 1 base from J, with 19 bases in between. This CDR3 contains 18 residues. Here the CDR3 reads CASSPRVGGRGENTEAFF. The CDR3 DNA sequence: TGTGCCAGCTCACCACGCGTGGGGGGTCGGGGGGAGAACACTGAAGCTTTCTTT.

The chain joins TRBV5-6 to TRBJ2-2; D call uncertain. Germline loops: CDR1 SGHDT, CDR2 YYEEEE. The CDR3 is 15 residues long. V lost 5 bases and J lost 0, with 11 bases in between. Written as DNA, the CDR3 is TGTGCCAGCAGTTTCGGAGCGACGAACACCGGGGAGCTGTTTTTT. Protein product: CASSFGATNTGELFF.

V and J are TRBV5-1 and TRBJ1-2; TRBD1 matches at 10 bases. The junction had 12 bases not matched to a gene; V was cut back by 4 bases and J by 6 bases. Germline CDR1 is SGHRS and CDR2 is YFSETQ. This CDR3 is 16 amino acids long. The CDR3 nucleotides are TGCGCCAGCAGCCGCTCACAGGGACAGGGGTATAATGGCTACACCTTC. Amino acid sequence: CASSRSQGQGYNGYTF.

The chain is built from TRBV30 and TRBJ1-2; D gene uncertain. This CDR3 is 15 amino acids long. V was clipped by 0 bases and J by 8 bases, with 19 bases between them. The germline V gene has CDR1 GTSNPN and CDR2 SVGIG (reference sequence). DNA for the CDR3: TGTGCCTGGAGTGTACGGACCGACGCCCGGGGAGGCTACACCTTC. As protein: CAWSVRTDARGGYTF.